This entry is about one TCR beta chain. It was with a sample-barcoded 5' primer and a J-beta primer mix that a second PCR of roughly 6 to 12 cycles was run. TCRdb redid the calling of the 5' RACE reads with MiXCR, one entry per CDR3 protein. The sample lists about 2 million distinct CDR3 sequences; 49% were seen once. The data were taken from a study of blood T cells in healthy people across ages. Germline CDR1 reads SGHRS; CDR2 reads YFSETQ. Trimming cost V 0 bases and J 4 bases, with 10 bases left between them. The CDR3 contains 14 residues. The TCR was taken from a woman in her forties in good health. Sequenced: blood. The genes are TRBV5-1 and TRBJ1-2; a possible D gene is TRBD1 (6 bases). Here the CDR3 reads CASSLGQELYGYTF. The CDR3 DNA sequence: TGCGCCAGCAGCTTGGGACAGGAACTCTATGGCTACACCTTC.